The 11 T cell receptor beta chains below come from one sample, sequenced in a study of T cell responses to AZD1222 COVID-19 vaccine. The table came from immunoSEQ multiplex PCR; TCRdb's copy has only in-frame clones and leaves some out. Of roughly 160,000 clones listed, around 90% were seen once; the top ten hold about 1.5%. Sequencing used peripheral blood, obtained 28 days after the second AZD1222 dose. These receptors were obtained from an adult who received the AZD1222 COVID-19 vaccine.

CDR3 DNA: TGTGCCAGCAGCTGGGCTAGCGGGAGGGTCGCGGGCACCGGGGAGCTGTTTTTT. Translating gives CASSWASGRVAGTGELFF. V and J are TRBV5-6 and TRBJ2-2; the match to TRBD2 covers 12 bases. Germline V lookup: CDR1 SGHDT, CDR2 YYEEEE. Trimming took 3 bases from V and 4 from J; bases not matched to a gene: 10. The CDR3 has 18 amino acids.

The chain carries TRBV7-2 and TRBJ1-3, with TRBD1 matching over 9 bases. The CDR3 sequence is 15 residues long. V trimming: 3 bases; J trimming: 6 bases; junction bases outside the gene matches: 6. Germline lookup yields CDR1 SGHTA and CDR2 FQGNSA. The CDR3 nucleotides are TGTGCCAGCAGCTTCGCGGACAGGGGCGAAAACACCATATATTTT. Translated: CASSFADRGENTIYF.

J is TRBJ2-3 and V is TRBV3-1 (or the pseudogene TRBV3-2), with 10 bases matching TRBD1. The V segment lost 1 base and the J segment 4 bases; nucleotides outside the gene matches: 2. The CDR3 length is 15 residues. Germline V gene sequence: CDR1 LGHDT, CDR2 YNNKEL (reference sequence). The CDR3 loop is CASSQVGTGADTQYF. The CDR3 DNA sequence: TGTGCCAGCAGCCAAGTAGGGACAGGGGCAGATACGCAGTATTTT.

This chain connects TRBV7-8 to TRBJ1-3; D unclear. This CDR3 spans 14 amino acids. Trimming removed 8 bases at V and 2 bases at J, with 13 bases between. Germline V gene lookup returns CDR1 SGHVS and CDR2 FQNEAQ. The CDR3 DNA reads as TGTGCCAGCGCACAACAGTCTACTGGAAACACCATATATTTT. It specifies CASAQQSTGNTIYF.

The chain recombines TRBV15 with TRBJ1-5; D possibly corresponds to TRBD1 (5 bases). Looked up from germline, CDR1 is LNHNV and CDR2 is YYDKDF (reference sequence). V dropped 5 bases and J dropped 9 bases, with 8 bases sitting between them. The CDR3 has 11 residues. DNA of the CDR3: TGTGCCACCAGCGGGGGGGGGCCCCAGCATTTT. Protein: CATSGGGPQHF.

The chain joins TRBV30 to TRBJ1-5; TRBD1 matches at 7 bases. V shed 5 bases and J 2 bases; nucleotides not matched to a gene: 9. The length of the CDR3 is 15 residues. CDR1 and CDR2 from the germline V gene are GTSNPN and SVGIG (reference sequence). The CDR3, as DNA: TGTGCCTGGGGCCGACAGGGAACTCGCAATCAGCCCCAGCATTTT. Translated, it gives CAWGRQGTRNQPQHF.

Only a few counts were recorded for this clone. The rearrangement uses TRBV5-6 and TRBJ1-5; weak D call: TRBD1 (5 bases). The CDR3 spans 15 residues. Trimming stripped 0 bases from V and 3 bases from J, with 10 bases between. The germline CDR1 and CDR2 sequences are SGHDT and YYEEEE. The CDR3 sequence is CASSLVPGNNQPQHF. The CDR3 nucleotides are TGTGCCAGCAGCTTGGTACCAGGGAACAATCAGCCCCAGCATTTT.

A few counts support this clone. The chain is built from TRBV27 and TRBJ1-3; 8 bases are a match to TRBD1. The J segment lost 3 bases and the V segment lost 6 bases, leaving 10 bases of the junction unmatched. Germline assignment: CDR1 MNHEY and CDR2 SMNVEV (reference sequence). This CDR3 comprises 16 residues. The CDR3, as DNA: TGTGCCAGCAGCCTAAACCCTACAGGGGGTGGAAACACCATATATTTT. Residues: CASSLNPTGGGNTIYF.

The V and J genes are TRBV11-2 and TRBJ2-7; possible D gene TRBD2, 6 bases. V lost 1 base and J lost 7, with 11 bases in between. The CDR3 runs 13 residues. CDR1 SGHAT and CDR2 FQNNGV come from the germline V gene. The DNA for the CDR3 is TGTGCCAGCAGCTTAGTAGGCGGAGGGGAGCAGTACTTC. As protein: CASSLVGGGEQYF.

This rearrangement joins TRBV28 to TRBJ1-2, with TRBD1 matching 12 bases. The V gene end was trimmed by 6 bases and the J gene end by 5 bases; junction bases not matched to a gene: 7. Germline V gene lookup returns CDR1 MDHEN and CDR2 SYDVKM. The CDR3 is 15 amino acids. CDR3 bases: TGTGCCAGCAGCCTTGGGACAGGGGGCGGGTATGGCTACACCTTC. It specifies CASSLGTGGGYGYTF.

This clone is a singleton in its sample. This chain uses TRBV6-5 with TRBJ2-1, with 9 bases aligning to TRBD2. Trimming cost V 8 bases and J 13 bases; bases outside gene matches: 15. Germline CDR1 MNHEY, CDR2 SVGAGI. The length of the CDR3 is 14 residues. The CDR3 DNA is TGTGCCAGCTACGATACATCTGGACTAGCGAGTCAGTTCTTC. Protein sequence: CASYDTSGLASQFF.